The next 28 T cell receptor beta chains were all read from a single sample in a study of T cell responses to AZD1222 COVID-19 vaccine. The repertoire was sequenced with immunoSEQ multiplex PCR; TCRdb's copy has only in-frame clones and lacks some. The sample lists roughly 180,000 clones; approximately 94% were seen once. Sequenced here: peripheral blood, sampled on day 0 of AZD1222 vaccination. The source of these receptors is an adult in good health.

This chain uses TRBV28 with TRBJ2-2; no firm D call. V lost 4 bases, J lost 10 bases, and 10 bases lay in between. Per the germline V gene, CDR1 is MDHEN and CDR2 is SYDVKM. The CDR3 spans 12 residues. The CDR3 nucleotides are TGTGCCAGCAGTTATAGTGCGGCGGAGCTGTTTTTT. Residues: CASSYSAAELFF.

The J gene is TRBJ2-7, the V gene TRBV4-1; 9 bases map to TRBD2. CDR1 MGHRA and CDR2 YSYEKL come from the germline V gene. V shed 0 bases, J shed 5 bases, and the junction held 11 bases outside the gene matches. This CDR3 is built from 17 residues. The CDR3 region has the DNA TGCGCCAGCAGCCAAGATTTGGCGGGAGGGCCTCTAGACGAGCAGTACTTC. It translates to CASSQDLAGGPLDEQYF.

This chain joins TRBV11-2 and TRBJ2-1, with D perhaps being TRBD1 or TRBD2 (7 bases each). This CDR3 has 14 residues. Germline values: CDR1 SGHAT, CDR2 FQNNGV. Trimming took off 4 bases at V and 4 bases at J, with 11 bases between the two ends. CDR3 sequence (DNA): TGTGCCAGCAGCTCCAGGGGGGGGTACAATGAGCAGTTCTTC. Protein product: CASSSRGGYNEQFF.

The V gene is TRBV30, the J gene TRBJ2-6; a weak D match, TRBD1 (6 bases). Germline lookup yields CDR1 GTSNPN and CDR2 SVGIG (reference sequence). This CDR3 contains 16 residues. The ends were cut back, 0 bases at V and 1 base at J, with 10 bases in the middle. CDR3 coding DNA: TGTGCCTGGAGTGTCCCAGGGGAGTCTGGGGCCAACGTCCTGACTTTC. Its protein is CAWSVPGESGANVLTF.

This chain uses TRBV7-9 with TRBJ2-2; D call uncertain. CDR1 and CDR2 (germline): SEHNR, FQNEAQ (reference sequence). V lost 1 base and J lost 0, with 6 bases in between. There are 15 residues in the CDR3. The CDR3 region is CASSLGRTNTGELFF. The CDR3 bases are TGTGCCAGCAGCTTAGGCAGGACGAACACCGGGGAGCTGTTTTTT. Full variable domain (outside the CDR3, taken from reference TRBV7-9 and TRBJ2-2): DTGVSQNPRHKITKRGQNVTFRCDPISEHNRLYWYRQTLGQGPEFLTYFQNEAQLEKSRLLSDRFSAERPKGSFSTLEIQRTEQGDSAMYLCASSLGRTNTGELFFGEGSRLTVL.

This clone was seen a handful of times. The chain combines TRBV15 with TRBJ2-7; 11 nucleotides match TRBD2. Looked up from germline, CDR1 is LNHNV and CDR2 is YYDKDF (reference sequence). V dropped 4 bases and J dropped 6; count of bases not matched to a gene: 8. The CDR3 runs 15 residues. CDR3 loop: CATSNPLAGVVEQYF. CDR3 nucleotides: TGTGCCACCAGCAACCCACTAGCGGGAGTTGTCGAGCAGTACTTC.

This chain links TRBV4-3 with TRBJ2-3; D is possibly TRBD2 (6 bases). Germline CDR1 reads LGHNA; CDR2 reads YSLEER. The CDR3 is 15 residues long. Trimming took off 4 bases at V and 4 bases at J, with 15 bases between the two ends. The CDR3 loop reads CASSPHPRLADTQYF. CDR3 DNA sequence: TGCGCCAGCAGCCCCCACCCAAGACTAGCAGATACGCAGTATTTT.

The chain employs TRBV12-3 or TRBV12-4 and TRBJ1-3, with a weak D call TRBD1 (6 bases). The CDR3 loop spans 13 amino acids. Deletions cut 10 bases from V and 0 bases from J, with 10 bases between. This chain's CDR3 is CATGQNSGNTIYF. The CDR3 bases are TGTGCCACCGGACAGAACTCTGGAAACACCATATATTTT.

This clone was found once. The rearrangement links TRBV6-6 to TRBJ1-1; 8 bases agree with TRBD1. V lost 2 bases to trimming and J lost 6 bases; unmatched junction nucleotides: 11. The CDR3 is 16 residues long. Germline V lookup: CDR1 MNHNY, CDR2 SVGAGI (reference sequence). Here the CDR3 reads CASSYPKTQGAPEAFF. For the CDR3, the DNA is TGTGCCAGCAGTTACCCAAAGACTCAGGGGGCCCCTGAAGCTTTCTTT.

The J gene is TRBJ2-3, the V gene TRBV5-5; D is possibly TRBD2 (6 bases). Germline V gives CDR1 SGHKS, CDR2 YYEKEE (reference sequence). V dropped 3 bases and J dropped 4 bases, with 18 bases sitting between them. This CDR3 region has 16 residues. CDR3 in amino acids: CASSSRLGSGADTQYF. CDR3 bases: TGTGCCAGCAGCTCCCGTCTAGGTAGCGGCGCAGATACGCAGTATTTT.

The rearrangement joins TRBV15 to TRBJ1-5; D remains unclear. Germline-derived CDR1 and CDR2 are LNHNV and YYDKDF (reference sequence). V lost 0 bases to trimming and J lost 4 bases, with 7 bases between them. This CDR3 region has 14 residues. The CDR3 bases are TGTGCCACCAGCAGAGAGGTTGGAAATCAGCCCCAGCATTTT. Its protein product is CATSREVGNQPQHF. The full variable domain, its missing parts supplied by reference TRBV15 and TRBJ1-5, is DAMVIQNPRYQVTQFGKPVTLSCSQTLNHNVMYWYQQKSSQAPKLLFHYYDKDFNNEADTPDNFQSRRPNTSFCFLDIRSPGLGDTAMYLCATSREVGNQPQHFGDGTRLSIL.

The chain recombines TRBV2 with TRBJ2-1; the D gene is possibly TRBD2 (6 bases). The length of the CDR3 is 15 residues. Deletions cut 6 bases from V and 4 bases from J, with 16 bases between. CDR1 is SNHLY, CDR2 FYNNEI, per germline. The CDR3 loop reads CASSQASVGYNEQFF. The CDR3 nucleotides read TGTGCCAGCAGCCAGGCTAGCGTAGGGTACAATGAGCAGTTCTTC. Full variable domain (rest looked up from reference TRBV2 and TRBJ2-1): EPEVTQTPSHQVTQMGQEVILRCVPISNHLYFYWYRQILGQKVEFLVSFYNNEISEKSEIFDDQFSVERPDGSNFTLKIRSTKLEDSAMYFCASSQASVGYNEQFFGPGTRLTVL.

V and J are TRBV27 and TRBJ1-3, with 9 bases aligning to TRBD1. Germline V CDR1 and CDR2: MNHEY, SMNVEV (reference sequence). V dropped 5 bases and J dropped 1; count of bases not matched to a gene: 9. This CDR3 is 17 amino acids long. The chain's CDR3 is CASSRHRTGDSGNTIYF. DNA for the CDR3: TGTGCCAGCAGTCGACATCGGACAGGGGATTCTGGAAACACCATATATTTT.

The chain recombines TRBV5-1 with TRBJ2-6; D not resolved. The germline V gene has CDR1 SGHRS and CDR2 YFSETQ. This CDR3 has 14 amino acids. The germline V and J ends were trimmed by 2 bases and 0 bases, with 3 bases remaining between them. For the CDR3, the DNA is TGCGCCAGCAGCTTAGTCTCTGGGGCCAACGTCCTGACTTTC. Translation: CASSLVSGANVLTF.

The V and J genes are TRBV28 and TRBJ1-5, with TRBD1 as a possible D gene (6 bases). CDR1 MDHEN and CDR2 SYDVKM come from the germline V gene. Between the trimmed V and J ends, which lost 6 bases and 7 bases, there was a span of 16 bases. This CDR3 region has 14 residues. DNA for the CDR3: TGTGCCAGCAGGATTAGACAGGAATCACAGCCCCAGCATTTT. This sequence encodes CASRIRQESQPQHF.

The chain links TRBV28 to TRBJ1-5; TRBD1 agrees at 9 bases. Looked up from germline, CDR1 is MDHEN and CDR2 is SYDVKM. V lost 5 bases, J lost 7 bases, and 9 bases stayed unmatched. CDR3 length: 15 amino acids. The CDR3 spells CASSLGTGIRQPQHF. The CDR3 bases are TGTGCCAGCAGTCTCGGGACAGGGATACGGCAGCCCCAGCATTTT.

The V call is TRBV28, the J call TRBJ2-7; D gene ambiguous. CDR1 is MDHEN, CDR2 SYDVKM, per germline. The CDR3 runs to 15 residues. Between the trimmed V and J ends, which lost 3 bases and 6 bases, there was a span of 18 bases. The CDR3 DNA reads as TGTGCCAGCAGTTTGTCAGCTCCGAGGTCGGGCGAGCAGTACTTC. Its protein is CASSLSAPRSGEQYF.

The J gene is TRBJ2-1, the V gene TRBV13; D may be TRBD2 (6 bases). The CDR3 length is 18 residues. Germline V gives CDR1 PRHDT, CDR2 FYEKMQ (reference sequence). V was cut by 2 bases and J by 0 bases, with 17 bases left in between. The CDR3 sequence is CASSLLNRPGVSYNEQFF. The CDR3 nucleotides read TGTGCCAGCAGCTTACTCAACCGGCCGGGGGTCTCCTACAATGAGCAGTTCTTC.

The chain couples TRBV7-6 to TRBJ2-3; 9 nucleotides match TRBD2. The CDR3 has 14 residues. V was clipped by 2 bases and J by 6 bases; unmatched bases: 3. Germline-derived CDR1 and CDR2 are SGHVS and FNYEAQ. The CDR3 sequence is CASSLSAGGDTQYF. The CDR3 region has the DNA TGTGCCAGCAGCTTAAGCGCGGGAGGGGATACGCAGTATTTT.

The V gene is TRBV18, the J gene TRBJ2-7; maybe TRBD2 (5 bases). The germline CDR1 and CDR2 sequences are KGHSH and LQKENI. Trimming left V 3 bases short and J 2 bases short, with 14 bases between. This CDR3 has 15 residues. The CDR3 coding sequence is TGTGCCAGCTCACCCTCCCCGGACGGGGCCTACGAGCAGTACTTC. Residues: CASSPSPDGAYEQYF.

This rearrangement joins TRBV3-1 (or the pseudogene TRBV3-2) to TRBJ1-2; TRBD1 aligns across 9 bases. V lost 3 bases, J lost 9 bases, and 8 bases stayed unmatched. CDR1 and CDR2 from the germline V gene are LGHDT and YNNKEL (reference sequence). The CDR3 covers 14 residues. CDR3 coding DNA: TGTGCCAGCAGCCATGTCCGGGACAGGGCTCGCTACACCTTC. Amino acid sequence: CASSHVRDRARYTF.

The chain couples TRBV11-2 to TRBJ2-5, with TRBD1 identical over 9 bases. The CDR3 is made up of 13 amino acids. Looked up from germline, CDR1 is SGHAT and CDR2 is FQNNGV. V was pared by 5 bases and J by 5 bases, with 3 bases of the junction left unmatched. CDR3: CASSHRGRETQYF. CDR3 DNA: TGTGCCAGCAGCCACAGGGGGCGGGAGACCCAGTACTTC.

The gene calls are TRBV5-1 and TRBJ2-2, with TRBD1 as a possible D gene (6 bases). The CDR3 totals 15 residues. Between the trimmed V and J ends, which lost 4 bases and 1 base, there was a span of 11 bases. CDR1 SGHRS and CDR2 YFSETQ come from the germline V gene. CDR3 bases: TGCGCCAGCAGCCTGGGACAACTGAACACCGGGGAGCTGTTTTTT. Translating gives CASSLGQLNTGELFF.

The CDR3 is CASSLVSLGSKNYGYTF. As DNA, the CDR3 is TGTGCCAGCAGTTTAGTGTCTTTGGGTTCGAAAAACTATGGCTACACCTTC. V and J are TRBV28 and TRBJ1-2; no clear D. The CDR3 loop spans 17 amino acids. From germline, CDR1 is MDHEN and CDR2 SYDVKM. The germline V and J ends were trimmed by 2 bases and 2 bases, with 18 bases remaining between them.

V and J are TRBV20-1 and TRBJ2-4; D ambiguous. The germline gives CDR1 DFQATT, CDR2 SNEGSKA (reference sequence). The CDR3 sequence is 15 residues long. Trimming left V 3 bases short and J 0 bases short, with 12 bases between. The CDR3 nucleotides are TGCAGTGCTAGTCGGCAGTCTCTAGCCAAAAACATTCAGTACTTC. The encoded protein is CSASRQSLAKNIQYF.

The rearrangement uses TRBV5-1 and TRBJ2-7; 9 bases line up with TRBD2. The CDR3 has 16 amino acids. Germline CDR1 and CDR2: SGHRS and YFSETQ. The ends lost 0 bases at V and 2 bases at J; junction bases unmatched: 6. The CDR3 loop is CASSLEQAGGAYEQYF. CDR3 nucleotides: TGCGCCAGCAGCTTGGAACAAGCGGGAGGAGCCTACGAGCAGTACTTC. The full variable domain, its missing parts supplied by reference TRBV5-1 and TRBJ2-7, is KAGVTQTPRYLIKTRGQQVTLSCSPISGHRSVSWYQQTPGQGLQFLFEYFSETQRNKGNFPGRFSGRQFSNSRSEMNVSTLELGDSALYLCASSLEQAGGAYEQYFGPGTRLTVT.

The chain joins TRBV11-3 to TRBJ2-1; D may correspond to TRBD1 or TRBD2 (5 bases each). The CDR3 has 12 amino acids. The germline V and J ends were trimmed by 1 base and 9 bases, with 7 bases remaining between them. The germline V gene has CDR1 SGHNT and CDR2 YENEEA. DNA for the CDR3: TGTGCCAGCAGCTTAGGGGGGATTGAGCAGTTCTTC. It codes for CASSLGGIEQFF.

The chain recombines TRBV29-1 with TRBJ2-3, with 7 bases identical to TRBD1. The CDR3 sequence is 15 residues long. The germline gives CDR1 SQVTM, CDR2 ANQGSEA. V shed 6 bases and J 5 bases; nucleotides not matched to a gene: 14. As DNA, the CDR3 is TGCAGCGTCTCAGGGCCGACAGGGACAATAGATACGCAGTATTTT. Translated: CSVSGPTGTIDTQYF.